This T cell receptor beta chain was retrieved from a study of T cell repertoires in ileal Crohn's disease. Study results and caveats: Compared with CD4 T cells, sorted CD8 cells carried more expanded clones.

This sample's time point: inflamed ileum from the surgical specimen. To note about this clone: What it binds is unknown.

Produced via immunoSEQ multiplex PCR; TCRdb's table is partial and in-frame only. The data contain roughly 17,000 clones, 80% to 95% of them singletons. The CDR3 has 13 residues. V gave up 7 bases and J gave up 9 bases; unmatched junction bases: 6. Germline values: CDR1 SNHLY, CDR2 FYNNEI. V and J are TRBV2 and TRBJ2-1, with 10 bases lining up with TRBD2. Sequenced material: ileal tissue. The receptor was derived from an adult with Crohn's disease. CDR3 bases: TGTGCCAGCAAAACTAGCGGGGCTGTTGAGCAGTTCTTC. Amino acid sequence: CASKTSGAVEQFF.